The entry that follows covers one T cell receptor (beta chain) sequence. Original data processing: The authors estimated nucleated cell counts from reference gene primer amplification. The assay was immunoSEQ multiplex PCR, and TCRdb's table has in-frame clones only and misses some. That table is the source of V, J and clone size, and D and trimming were worked out from the DNA. In the table there are some 60,000 clones, around 82% of which are singletons. The CDR3 extends over 13 amino acids. The V end was cut by 5 bases, the J end by 7 bases, with 12 bases between. From germline, CDR1 is KGHSH and CDR2 LQKENI. This sample was taken from a study of blood T cell repertoires in COVID-19. The wider study: The origin of the acute and convalescent COVID-19 samples was the United States, Italy and Spain. In each case, the material was cDNA or gDNA derived from T cells, B-cell-depleted T cells, or PBMCs.

The chain couples TRBV18 to TRBJ1-5, with TRBD1 as a possible D gene (5 bases). Sequencing used peripheral blood. The clonotype comes from a man in his sixties with acute or convalescent COVID-19. In DNA form, the CDR3 reads TGTGCCAGCTCAAGGCAGGGAGGCCAGCCCCAGCATTTT. Protein sequence: CASSRQGGQPQHF.